This TCR beta chain was found in a study of identical twins. Study-level results: Insertions were reduced in abundant cord blood beta clonotypes but not in memory repertoires. The study based its conclusions on cross-sectional statistical analysis and did not follow the same donors. Among monozygotic twins, out-of-frame TCR alpha sharing exceeded what models predicted.

This clonotype was seen more than once but under ten times. Its target is unknown. Template switching, a step in the protocol, added a universal primer site, and cDNA carried unique molecular identifiers. MiXCR, run by TCRdb on the 5' RACE reads, gives a single entry per CDR3 protein. Of 1,800,000 or so distinct CDR3 sequences listed, less than 35% are singletons. Trimming removed 1 base from V and 2 bases from J, with 11 bases in between. In germline, CDR1 is SGHDT, CDR2 YYEEEE. CDR3 length equals 15 residues. Sequencing was carried out using cord blood. V usage is TRBV5-6 and J usage is TRBJ2-3; D might be TRBD2 (5 bases). The clonotype originates from a newborn girl in good health. The DNA for the CDR3 is TGTGCCAGCAGCTTGCAAGGGCTAGCCACAGATACGCAGTATTTT. Its protein is CASSLQGLATDTQYF.